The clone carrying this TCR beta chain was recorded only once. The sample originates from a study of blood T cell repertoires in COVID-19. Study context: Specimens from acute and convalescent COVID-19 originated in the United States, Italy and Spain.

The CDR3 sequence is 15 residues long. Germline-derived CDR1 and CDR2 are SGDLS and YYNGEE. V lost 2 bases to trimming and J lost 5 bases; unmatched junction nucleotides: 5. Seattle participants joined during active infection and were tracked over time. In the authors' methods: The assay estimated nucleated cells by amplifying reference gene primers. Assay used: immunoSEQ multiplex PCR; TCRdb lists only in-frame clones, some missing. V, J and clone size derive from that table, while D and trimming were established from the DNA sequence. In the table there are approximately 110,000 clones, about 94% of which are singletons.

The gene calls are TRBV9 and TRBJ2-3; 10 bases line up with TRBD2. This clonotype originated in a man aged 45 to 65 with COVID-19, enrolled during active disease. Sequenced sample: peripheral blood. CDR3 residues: CASSVLAGVVDTQYF. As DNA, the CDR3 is TGTGCCAGCAGCGTTCTAGCGGGAGTTGTAGATACGCAGTATTTT.